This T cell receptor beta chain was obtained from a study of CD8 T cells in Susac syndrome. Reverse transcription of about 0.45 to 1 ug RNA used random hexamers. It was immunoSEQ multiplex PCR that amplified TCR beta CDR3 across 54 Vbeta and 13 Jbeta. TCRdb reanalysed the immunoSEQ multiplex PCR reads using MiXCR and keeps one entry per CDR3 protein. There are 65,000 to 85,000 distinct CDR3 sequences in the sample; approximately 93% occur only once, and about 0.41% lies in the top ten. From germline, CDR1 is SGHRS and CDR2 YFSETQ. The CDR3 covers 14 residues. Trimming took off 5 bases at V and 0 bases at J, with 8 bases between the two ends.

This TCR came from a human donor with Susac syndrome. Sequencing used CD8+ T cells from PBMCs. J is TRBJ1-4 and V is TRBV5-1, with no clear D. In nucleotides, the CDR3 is TGCGCCAGCAGTGGCCTTGCAACTAATGAAAAACTGTTTTTT. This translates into CASSGLATNEKLFF.